This T cell receptor (beta chain) was obtained from a study of shared clonotypes between healthy human individuals. Overall study results and limits: Only blood was sampled; tissue repertoires likely differ.

The CDR3 is 14 amino acids. Trimming left V 3 bases short and J 5 bases short, with 11 bases between. CDR1 and CDR2 (germline): LNHDA, SQIVND (reference sequence). Genomic DNA per cell subset filled all wells of several immunoSEQ plates. Sequencing of unsorted PBMC DNA was carried out using ten immunoSEQ deep assay plates. Profiled with immunoSEQ multiplex PCR; TCRdb holds only in-frame clones, not every one. Of about 490,000 clones listed, approximately 79% are singletons. This clone has ten or more counts. Its matching antigen is unknown. The sample comprised PBMCs. The receptor was isolated from a woman aged 40 to 50 in good health. Some clones in this sample may be carry-over from other donors' samples. The rearrangement links TRBV19 to TRBJ2-1; TRBD1 might be the D (5 bases). The DNA for the CDR3 is TGTGCCAGTAGTATCAGGGTACACAACAATGAGCAGTTCTTC. Translation: CASSIRVHNNEQFF.